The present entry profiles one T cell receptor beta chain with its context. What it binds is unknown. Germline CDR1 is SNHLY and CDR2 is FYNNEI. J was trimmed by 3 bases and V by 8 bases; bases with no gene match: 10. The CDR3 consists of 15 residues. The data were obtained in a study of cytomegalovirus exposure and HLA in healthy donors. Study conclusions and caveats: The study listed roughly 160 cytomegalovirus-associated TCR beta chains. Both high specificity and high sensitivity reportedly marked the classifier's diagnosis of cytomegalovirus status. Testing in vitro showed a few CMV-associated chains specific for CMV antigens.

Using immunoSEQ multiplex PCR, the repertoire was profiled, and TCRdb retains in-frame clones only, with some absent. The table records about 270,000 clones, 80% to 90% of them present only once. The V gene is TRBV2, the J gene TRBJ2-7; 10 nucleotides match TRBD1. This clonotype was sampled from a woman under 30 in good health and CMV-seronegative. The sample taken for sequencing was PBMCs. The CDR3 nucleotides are TGTGCCAGCCTGGGTGGACAGGGGGAACGCTACGAGCAGTACTTC. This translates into CASLGGQGERYEQYF.